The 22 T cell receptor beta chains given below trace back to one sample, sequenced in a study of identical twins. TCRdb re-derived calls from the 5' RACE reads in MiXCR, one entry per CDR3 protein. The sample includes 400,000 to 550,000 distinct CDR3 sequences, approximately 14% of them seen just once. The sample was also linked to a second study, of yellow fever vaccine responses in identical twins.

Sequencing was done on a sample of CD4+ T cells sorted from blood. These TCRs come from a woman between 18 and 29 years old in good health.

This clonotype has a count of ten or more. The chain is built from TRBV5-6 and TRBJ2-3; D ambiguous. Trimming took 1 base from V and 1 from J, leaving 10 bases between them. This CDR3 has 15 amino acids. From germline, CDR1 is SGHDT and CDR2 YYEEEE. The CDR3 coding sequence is TGTGCCAGCAGCTTGAGGATTTCCCGCACAGATACGCAGTATTTT. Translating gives CASSLRISRTDTQYF.

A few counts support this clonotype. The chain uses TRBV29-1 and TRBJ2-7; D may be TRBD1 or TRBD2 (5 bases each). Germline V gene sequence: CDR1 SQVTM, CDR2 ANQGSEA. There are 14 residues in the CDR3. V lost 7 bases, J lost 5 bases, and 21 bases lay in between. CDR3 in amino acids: CSAFLGWDAHEQYF. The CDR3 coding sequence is TGCAGCGCATTCTTGGGATGGGACGCTCACGAGCAGTACTTC.

Written as DNA, the CDR3 is TGCGCCAGCAGCTTGGGAGGGACAGGGTTAATTACCAATGAGCAGTTCTTC. Translation gives CASSLGGTGLITNEQFF. This chain links TRBV5-1 with TRBJ2-1, with 9 nucleotides matching TRBD1. V gave up 0 bases and J gave up 6 bases; unmatched junction bases: 10. Germline values: CDR1 SGHRS, CDR2 YFSETQ. This CDR3 spans 17 amino acids.

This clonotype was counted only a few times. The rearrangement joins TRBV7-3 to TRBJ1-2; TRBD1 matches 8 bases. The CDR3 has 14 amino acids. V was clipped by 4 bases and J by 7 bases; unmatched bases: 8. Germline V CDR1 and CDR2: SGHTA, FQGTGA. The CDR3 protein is CASSSGQGVSGYTF. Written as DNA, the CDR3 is TGTGCCAGCAGCTCAGGACAGGGTGTCAGTGGCTACACCTTC.

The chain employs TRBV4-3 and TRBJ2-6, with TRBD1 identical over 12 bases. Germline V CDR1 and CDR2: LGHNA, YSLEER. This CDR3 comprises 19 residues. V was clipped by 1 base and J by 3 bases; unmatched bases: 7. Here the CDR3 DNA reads TGCGCCAGCAGCCAAGTAGCCGGGACAGGGGGCATTGGGGCCAACGTCCTGACTTTC. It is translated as CASSQVAGTGGIGANVLTF.

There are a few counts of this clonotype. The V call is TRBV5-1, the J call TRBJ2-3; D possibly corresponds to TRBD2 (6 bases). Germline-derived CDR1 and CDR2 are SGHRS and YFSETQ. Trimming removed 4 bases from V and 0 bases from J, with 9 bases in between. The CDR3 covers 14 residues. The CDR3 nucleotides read TGCGCCAGCAGCGGCGGGGCTAGCACAGATACGCAGTATTTT. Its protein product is CASSGGASTDTQYF. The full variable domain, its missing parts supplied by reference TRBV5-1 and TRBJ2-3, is KAGVTQTPRYLIKTRGQQVTLSCSPISGHRSVSWYQQTPGQGLQFLFEYFSETQRNKGNFPGRFSGRQFSNSRSEMNVSTLELGDSALYLCASSGGASTDTQYFGPGTRLTVL.

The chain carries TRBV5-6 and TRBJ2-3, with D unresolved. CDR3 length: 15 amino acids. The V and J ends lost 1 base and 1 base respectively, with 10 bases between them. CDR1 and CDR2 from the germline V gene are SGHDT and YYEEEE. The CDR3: CASSLPSGRTDTQYF. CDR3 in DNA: TGTGCCAGCAGCTTGCCATCAGGTCGCACAGATACGCAGTATTTT.

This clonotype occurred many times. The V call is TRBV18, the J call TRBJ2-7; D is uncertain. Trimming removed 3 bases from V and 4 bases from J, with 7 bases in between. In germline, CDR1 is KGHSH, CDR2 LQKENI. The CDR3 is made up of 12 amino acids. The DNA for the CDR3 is TGTGCCAGCTCACCGACGTTGTACGAGCAGTACTTC. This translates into CASSPTLYEQYF.

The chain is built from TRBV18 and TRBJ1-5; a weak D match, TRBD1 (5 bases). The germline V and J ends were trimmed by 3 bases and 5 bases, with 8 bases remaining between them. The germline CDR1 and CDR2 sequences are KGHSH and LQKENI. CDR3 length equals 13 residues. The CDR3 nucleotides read TGTGCCAGCTCACCCTTCAGGGATCAGCCCCAGCATTTT. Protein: CASSPFRDQPQHF.

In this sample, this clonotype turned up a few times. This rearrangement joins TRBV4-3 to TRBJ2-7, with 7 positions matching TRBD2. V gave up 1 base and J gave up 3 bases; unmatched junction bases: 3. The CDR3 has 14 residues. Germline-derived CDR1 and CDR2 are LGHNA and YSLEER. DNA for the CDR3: TGCGCCAGCAGCCAAGGAGGGGAGGGCTACGAGCAGTACTTC. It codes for CASSQGGEGYEQYF.

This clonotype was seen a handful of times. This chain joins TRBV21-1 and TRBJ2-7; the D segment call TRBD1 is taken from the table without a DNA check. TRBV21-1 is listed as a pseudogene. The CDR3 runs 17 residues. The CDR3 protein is CASQILRPWQIRYEQYF. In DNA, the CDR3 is TGTGCCAGCCAGATCCTACGACCCTGGCAGATTCGCTACGAGCAGTACTTC.

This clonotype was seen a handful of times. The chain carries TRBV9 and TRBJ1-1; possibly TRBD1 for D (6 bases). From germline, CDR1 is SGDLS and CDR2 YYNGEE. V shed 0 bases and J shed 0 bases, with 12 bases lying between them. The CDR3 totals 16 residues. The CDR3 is CASSVATGLLNTEAFF. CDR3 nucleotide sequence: TGTGCCAGCAGCGTAGCAACAGGGCTCTTGAACACTGAAGCTTTCTTT.

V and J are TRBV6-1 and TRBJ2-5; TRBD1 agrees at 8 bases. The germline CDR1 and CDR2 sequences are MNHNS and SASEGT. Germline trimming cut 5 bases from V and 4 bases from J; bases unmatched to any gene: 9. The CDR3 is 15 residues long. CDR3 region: CASSQRTGFGETQYF. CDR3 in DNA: TGTGCCAGCAGTCAAAGGACAGGGTTCGGAGAGACCCAGTACTTC.

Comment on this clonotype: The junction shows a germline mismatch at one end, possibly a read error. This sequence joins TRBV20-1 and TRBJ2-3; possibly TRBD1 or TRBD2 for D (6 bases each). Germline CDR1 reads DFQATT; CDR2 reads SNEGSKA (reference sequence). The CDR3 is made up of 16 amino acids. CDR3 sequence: CCARDNKRGEIDTQYF. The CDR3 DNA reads TGCTGTGCTAGAGATAATAAGAGGGGGGAGATAGATACGCAGTATTTT.

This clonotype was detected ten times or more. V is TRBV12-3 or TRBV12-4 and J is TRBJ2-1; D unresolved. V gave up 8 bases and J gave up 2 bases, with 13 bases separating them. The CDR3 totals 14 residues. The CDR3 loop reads CASSRTETYNEQFF. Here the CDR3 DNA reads TGTGCCAGCTCTAGGACGGAAACCTACAATGAGCAGTTCTTC.

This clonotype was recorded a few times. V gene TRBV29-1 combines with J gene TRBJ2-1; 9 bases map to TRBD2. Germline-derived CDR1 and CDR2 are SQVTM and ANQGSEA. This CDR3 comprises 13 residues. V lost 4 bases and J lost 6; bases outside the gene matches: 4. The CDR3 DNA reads TGCAGCGTTGGACTAGCGGTCTCCAATGAGCAGTTCTTC. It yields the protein CSVGLAVSNEQFF.

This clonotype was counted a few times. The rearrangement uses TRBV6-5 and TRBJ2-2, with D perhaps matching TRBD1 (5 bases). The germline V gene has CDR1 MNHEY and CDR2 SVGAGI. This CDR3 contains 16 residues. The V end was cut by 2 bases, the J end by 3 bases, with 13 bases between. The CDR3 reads CASSYPPDRYTGELFF. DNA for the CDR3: TGTGCCAGCAGTTACCCTCCCGACAGATACACCGGGGAGCTGTTTTTT.

Written as DNA, the CDR3 is TGTGCCAGCAGCTTAGGGGGGGCCCTCGAGACCCAGTACTTC. Amino acids: CASSLGGALETQYF. J is TRBJ2-5 and V is TRBV7-2, with D perhaps given as TRBD1 or TRBD2 (6 bases each). The CDR3 is 14 amino acids. The V gene lost 1 base and the J gene lost 5 bases, with 11 bases spanning the gap. Germline loops: CDR1 SGHTA, CDR2 FQGNSA. The full variable domain, completed using reference TRBV7-2 and TRBJ2-5, is GAGVSQSPSNKVTEKGKDVELRCDPISGHTALYWYRQSLGQGLEFLIYFQGNSAPDKSGLPSDRFSAERTGGSVSTLTIQRTQQEDSAVYLCASSLGGALETQYFGPGTRLLVL.

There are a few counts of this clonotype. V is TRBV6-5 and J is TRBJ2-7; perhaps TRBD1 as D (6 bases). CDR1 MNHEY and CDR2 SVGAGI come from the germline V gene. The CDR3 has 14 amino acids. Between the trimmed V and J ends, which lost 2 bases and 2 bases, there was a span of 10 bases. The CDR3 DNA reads TGTGCCAGCAGTTACGAAGGACAGACCTACGAGCAGTACTTC. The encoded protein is CASSYEGQTYEQYF.

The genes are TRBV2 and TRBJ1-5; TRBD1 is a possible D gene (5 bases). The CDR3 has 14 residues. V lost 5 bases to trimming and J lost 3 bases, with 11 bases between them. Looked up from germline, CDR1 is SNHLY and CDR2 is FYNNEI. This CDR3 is CASSWGGPNQPQHF. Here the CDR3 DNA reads TGTGCCAGCAGTTGGGGCGGACCCAATCAGCCCCAGCATTTT.

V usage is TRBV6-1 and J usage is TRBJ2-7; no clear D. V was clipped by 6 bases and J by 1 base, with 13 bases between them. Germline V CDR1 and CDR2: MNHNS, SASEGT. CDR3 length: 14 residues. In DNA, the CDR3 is TGTGCCAGCAGGCCCACAGTAGGTTCCTACGAGCAGTACTTC. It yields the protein CASRPTVGSYEQYF.

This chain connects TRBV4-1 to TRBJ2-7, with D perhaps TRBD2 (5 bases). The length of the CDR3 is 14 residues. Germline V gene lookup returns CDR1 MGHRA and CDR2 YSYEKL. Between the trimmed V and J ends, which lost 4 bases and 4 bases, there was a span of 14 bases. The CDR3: CASSPNSRRYEQYF. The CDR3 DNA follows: TGCGCCAGCAGCCCAAACAGCAGGAGGTACGAGCAGTACTTC.